The text below deals with one T cell receptor beta chain. TCRdb's table, derived via immunoSEQ multiplex PCR, lists solely in-frame clones and lacks some. This table holds 150,000 to 200,000 clones. The data were obtained in a study of control samples from healthy donors and cancer patients. Germline-derived CDR1 and CDR2 are LNHDA and SQIVND (reference sequence). The CDR3 is made up of 16 amino acids. After removal of 7 bases from V and 1 base from J, the junction contained 11 bases not matched to a gene. The sample comprised blood. The receptor's source is a woman in her 30s in good health. V usage is TRBV19 and J usage is TRBJ2-7; 9 positions match TRBD2. CDR3 amino acids: CASTPERGVMSYEQYF. The CDR3 bases are TGTGCCAGTACCCCCGAGCGGGGGGTTATGTCCTACGAGCAGTACTTC.